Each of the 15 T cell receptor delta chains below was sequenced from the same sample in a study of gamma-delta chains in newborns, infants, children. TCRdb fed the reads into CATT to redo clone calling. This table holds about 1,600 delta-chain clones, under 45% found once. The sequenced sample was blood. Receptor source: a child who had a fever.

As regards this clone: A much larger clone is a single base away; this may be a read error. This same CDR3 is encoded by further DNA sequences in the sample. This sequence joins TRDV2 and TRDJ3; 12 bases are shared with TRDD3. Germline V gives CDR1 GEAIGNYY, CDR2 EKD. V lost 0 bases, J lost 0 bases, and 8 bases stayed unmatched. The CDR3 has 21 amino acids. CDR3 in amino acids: CACDTVLGDTQSSWDTRQMFF. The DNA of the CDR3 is TGTGCCTGTGACACCGTGCTGGGGGATACGCAGAGCTCCTGGGACACCCGACAGATGTTTTTC.

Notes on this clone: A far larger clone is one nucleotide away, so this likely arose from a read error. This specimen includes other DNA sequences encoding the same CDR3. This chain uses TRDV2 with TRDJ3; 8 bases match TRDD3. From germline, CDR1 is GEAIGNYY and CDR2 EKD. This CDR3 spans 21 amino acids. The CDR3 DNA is TGTGCCTGCGACACCCCAGGTGGGGGATCCTCGAGCTCCTGGGACACCCGACAGATGTTTTTC. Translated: CACDTPGGGSSSSWDTRQMFF.

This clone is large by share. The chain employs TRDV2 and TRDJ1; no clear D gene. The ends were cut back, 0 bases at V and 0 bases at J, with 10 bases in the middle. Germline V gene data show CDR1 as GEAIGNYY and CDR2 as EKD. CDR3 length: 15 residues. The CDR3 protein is CACDTVSYNTDKLIF. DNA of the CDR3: TGTGCCTGTGACACCGTTAGCTACAACACCGATAAACTCATCTTT.

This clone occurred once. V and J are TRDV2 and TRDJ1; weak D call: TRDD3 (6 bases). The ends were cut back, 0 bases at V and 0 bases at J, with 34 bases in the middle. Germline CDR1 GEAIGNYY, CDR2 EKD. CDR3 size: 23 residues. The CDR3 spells CACDTVKVGGAHQLLEYTDKLIF. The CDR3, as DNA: TGTGCCTGTGACACCGTGAAGGTGGGGGGTGCGCACCAACTCCTCGAGTACACCGATAAACTCATCTTT.

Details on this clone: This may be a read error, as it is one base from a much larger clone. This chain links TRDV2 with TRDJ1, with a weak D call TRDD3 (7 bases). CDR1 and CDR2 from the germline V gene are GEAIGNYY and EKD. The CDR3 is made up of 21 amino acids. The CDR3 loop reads CACNTVPSEWGTRRNTDKLIF. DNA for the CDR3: TGTGCCTGTAACACCGTTCCTAGTGAGTGGGGGACACGGAGAAACACCGATAAACTCATCTTT.

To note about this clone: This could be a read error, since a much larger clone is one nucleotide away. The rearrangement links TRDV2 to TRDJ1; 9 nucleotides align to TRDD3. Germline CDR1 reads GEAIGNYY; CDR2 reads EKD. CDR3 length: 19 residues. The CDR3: CARDAVSPTGGEGTDKLIF. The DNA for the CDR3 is TGTGCCCGTGACGCCGTCTCCCCTACTGGGGGAGAGGGGACCGATAAACTCATCTTT.

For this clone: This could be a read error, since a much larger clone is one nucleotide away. CDR3 region: CARDRLGDTAQLFF. CDR3 sequence (DNA): TGTGCCCGTGACAGACTGGGGGATACAGCACAACTCTTCTTT. The chain employs TRDV2 and TRDJ2; 10 bases map to TRDD3. CDR1 and CDR2 (germline): GEAIGNYY, EKD. The CDR3 sequence is 14 residues long.

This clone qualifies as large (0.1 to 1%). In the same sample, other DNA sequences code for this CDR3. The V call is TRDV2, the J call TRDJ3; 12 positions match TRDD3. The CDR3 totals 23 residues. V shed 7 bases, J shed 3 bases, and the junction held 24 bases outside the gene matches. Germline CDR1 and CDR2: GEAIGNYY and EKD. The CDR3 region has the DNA TGTGCCTGCACCTCACTGTCACTGGGGGATACTGTCGGAGATCGCTGGGACACCCGACAGATGTTTTTC. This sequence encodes CACTSLSLGDTVGDRWDTRQMFF.

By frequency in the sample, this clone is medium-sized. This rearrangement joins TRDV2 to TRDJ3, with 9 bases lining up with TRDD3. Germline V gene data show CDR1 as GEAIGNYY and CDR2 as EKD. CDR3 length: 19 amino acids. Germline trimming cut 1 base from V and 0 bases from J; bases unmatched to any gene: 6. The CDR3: CACDTLLGESSWDTRQMFF. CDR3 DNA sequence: TGTGCCTGTGACACTCTACTGGGGGAGAGCTCCTGGGACACCCGACAGATGTTTTTC.

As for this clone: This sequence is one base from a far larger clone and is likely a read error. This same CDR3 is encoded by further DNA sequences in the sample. The CDR3, as DNA: TGTGCCTGTGACACGGTGGATACGGACCGACCTAAACTCATCTTT. It codes for CACDTVDTDRPKLIF. V gene TRDV2 combines with J gene TRDJ1; TRDD3 matches 7 bases. J was trimmed by 7 bases and V by 1 base; bases with no gene match: 11. Germline loops: CDR1 GEAIGNYY, CDR2 EKD. The CDR3 runs 15 residues.

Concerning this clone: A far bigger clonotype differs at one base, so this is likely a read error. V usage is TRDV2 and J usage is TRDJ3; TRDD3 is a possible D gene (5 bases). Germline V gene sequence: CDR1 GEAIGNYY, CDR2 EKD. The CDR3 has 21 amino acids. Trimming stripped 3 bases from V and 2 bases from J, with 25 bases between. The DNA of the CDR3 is TGTGCCTGTGACTCCATCGTTTTGGGGTCCCAGGGCACCTGGGACACCCGACAGATGTTTTTC. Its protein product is CACDSIVLGSQGTWDTRQMFF.

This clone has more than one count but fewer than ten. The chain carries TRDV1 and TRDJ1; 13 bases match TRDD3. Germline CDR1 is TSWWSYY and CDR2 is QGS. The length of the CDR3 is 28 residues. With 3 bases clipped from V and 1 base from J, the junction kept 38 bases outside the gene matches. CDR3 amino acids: CALGDTYLPSFNWGIRVSIWGGTDKLIF. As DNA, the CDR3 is TGTGCTCTTGGGGACACCTACCTTCCCTCCTTCAACTGGGGGATACGCGTATCTATCTGGGGAGGCACCGATAAACTCATCTTT.

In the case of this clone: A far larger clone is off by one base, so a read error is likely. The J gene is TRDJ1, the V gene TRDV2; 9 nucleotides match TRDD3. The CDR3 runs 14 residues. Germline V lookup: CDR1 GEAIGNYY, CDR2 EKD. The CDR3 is CACDILGDTGKLIF. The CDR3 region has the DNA TGTGCCTGTGACATACTGGGGGACACCGGTAAACTCATCTTT.

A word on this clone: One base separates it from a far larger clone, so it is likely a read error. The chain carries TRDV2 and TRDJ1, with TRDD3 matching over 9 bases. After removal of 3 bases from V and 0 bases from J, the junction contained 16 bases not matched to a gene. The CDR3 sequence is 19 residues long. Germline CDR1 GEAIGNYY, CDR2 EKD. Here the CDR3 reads CACDPVLGDLYWYTDKLIF. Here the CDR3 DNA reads TGTGCCTGTGACCCCGTACTGGGGGACCTCTACTGGTACACCGATAAACTCATCTTT.

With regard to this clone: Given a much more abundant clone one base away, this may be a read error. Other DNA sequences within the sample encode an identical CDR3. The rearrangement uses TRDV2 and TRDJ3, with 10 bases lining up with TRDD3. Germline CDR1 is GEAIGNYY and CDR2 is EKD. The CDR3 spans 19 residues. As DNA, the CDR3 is TGTGCCTGTGACGCCCTGGGGGATATTGACTCCTGGGACACCCGGCAGATGTTTTTC. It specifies CACDALGDIDSWDTRQMFF.